Described below is a single TCR beta chain sequence and its context. The antigen remains unidentified. This sample is part of a study of Ad26.COV2.S vaccination and SARS-CoV-2 variants. Clones were read by immunoSEQ multiplex PCR, and TCRdb kept only the in-frame ones, dropping some. The data show about 480,000 clones, around 85% seen once. Treatment in this sample: 15 to 20 received Ad26.COV2.S at low or high dose, single or two shots; about 5 received placebo; per-sample allocation not given. Repertoires come from day 63 after the first vaccine or placebo injection. General study points: Vaccinees reportedly had broad spike-specific CD8+ and CD4+ T cell responses.

The sequencing here drew on peripheral blood, taken in a trial of Ad26.COV2.S vaccine versus placebo. This TCR derives from a person between 18 and 65 years old who received the Ad26.COV2.S COVID-19 vaccine or a placebo.

Written as DNA, the CDR3 is TGTGCCAGCAGTGGTGATATCCCAACTAATGAAAAACTGTTTTTT. This sequence encodes CASSGDIPTNEKLFF. The chain uses TRBV6-6 and TRBJ1-4; D ambiguous. V shed 5 bases and J shed 0 bases, with 10 bases lying between them. Germline V gene lookup returns CDR1 MNHNY and CDR2 SVGAGI (reference sequence). There are 15 residues in the CDR3.